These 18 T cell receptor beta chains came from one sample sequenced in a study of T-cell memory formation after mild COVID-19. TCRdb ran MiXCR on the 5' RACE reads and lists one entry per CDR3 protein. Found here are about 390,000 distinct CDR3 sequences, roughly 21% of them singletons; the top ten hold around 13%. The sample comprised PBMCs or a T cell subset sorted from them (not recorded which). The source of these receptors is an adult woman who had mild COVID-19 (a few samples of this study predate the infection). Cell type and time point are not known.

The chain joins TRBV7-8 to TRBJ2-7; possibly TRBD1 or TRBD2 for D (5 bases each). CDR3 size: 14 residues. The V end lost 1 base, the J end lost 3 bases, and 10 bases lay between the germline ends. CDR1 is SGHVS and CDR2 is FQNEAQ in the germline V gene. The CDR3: CASSLEGRDYEQYF. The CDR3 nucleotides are TGTGCCAGCAGCTTAGAGGGGAGAGACTACGAGCAGTACTTC.

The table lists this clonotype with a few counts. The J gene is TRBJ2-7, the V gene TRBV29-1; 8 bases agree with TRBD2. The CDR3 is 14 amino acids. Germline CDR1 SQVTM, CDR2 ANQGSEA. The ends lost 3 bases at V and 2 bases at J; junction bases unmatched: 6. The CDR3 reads CSVDKGSGAYEQYF. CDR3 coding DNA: TGCAGCGTTGATAAAGGTAGCGGGGCCTACGAGCAGTACTTC.

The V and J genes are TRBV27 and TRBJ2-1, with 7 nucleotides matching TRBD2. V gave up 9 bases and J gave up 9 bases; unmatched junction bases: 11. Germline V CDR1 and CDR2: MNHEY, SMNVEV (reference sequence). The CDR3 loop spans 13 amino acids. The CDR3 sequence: CASRVAERGEQFF. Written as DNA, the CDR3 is TGTGCCAGTCGCGTAGCGGAGCGGGGTGAGCAGTTCTTC.

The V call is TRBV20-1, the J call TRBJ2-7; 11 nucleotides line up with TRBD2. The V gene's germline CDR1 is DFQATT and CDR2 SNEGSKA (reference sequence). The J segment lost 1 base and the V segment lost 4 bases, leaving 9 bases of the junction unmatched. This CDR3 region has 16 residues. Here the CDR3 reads CSAMGLAEYASYEQYF. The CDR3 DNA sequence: TGCAGTGCTATGGGACTAGCGGAATATGCATCCTACGAGCAGTACTTC.

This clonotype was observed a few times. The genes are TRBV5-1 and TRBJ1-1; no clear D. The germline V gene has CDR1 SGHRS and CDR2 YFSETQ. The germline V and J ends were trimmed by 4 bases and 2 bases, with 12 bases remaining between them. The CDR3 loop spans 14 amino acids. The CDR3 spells CASSPGERNTEAFF. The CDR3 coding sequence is TGCGCCAGCAGCCCCGGGGAGCGAAACACTGAAGCTTTCTTT.

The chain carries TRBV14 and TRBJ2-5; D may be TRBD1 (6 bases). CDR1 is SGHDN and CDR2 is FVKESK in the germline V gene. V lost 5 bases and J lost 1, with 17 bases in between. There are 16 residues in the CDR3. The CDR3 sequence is CASSVLREGGQETQYF. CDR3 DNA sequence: TGTGCCAGCAGCGTCCTCCGGGAAGGGGGCCAAGAGACCCAGTACTTC.

In DNA form, the CDR3 reads TGCAGTGCCACTAAGACAGGGGCGAACACTGAAGCTTTCTTT. The encoded protein is CSATKTGANTEAFF. The V call is TRBV20-1, the J call TRBJ1-1; 8 bases line up with TRBD1. This CDR3 region has 14 residues. Unmatched junction bases numbered 7, after V lost 6 bases and J lost 1 base. The germline gives CDR1 DFQATT, CDR2 SNEGSKA (reference sequence).

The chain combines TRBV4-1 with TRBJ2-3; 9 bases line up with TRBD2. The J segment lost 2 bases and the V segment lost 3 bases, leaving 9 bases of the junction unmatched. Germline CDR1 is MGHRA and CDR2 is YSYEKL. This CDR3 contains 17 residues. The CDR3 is CASSQVERGEVTDTQYF. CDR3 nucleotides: TGCGCCAGCAGCCAGGTGGAGCGGGGGGAAGTCACAGATACGCAGTATTTT.

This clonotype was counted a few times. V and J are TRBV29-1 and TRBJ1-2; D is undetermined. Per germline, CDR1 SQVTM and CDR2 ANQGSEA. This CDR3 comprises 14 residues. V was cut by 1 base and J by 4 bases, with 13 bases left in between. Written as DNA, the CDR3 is TGCAGCGTTGAAGGAGGACCCCCGGGCTATGGCTACACCTTC. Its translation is CSVEGGPPGYGYTF.

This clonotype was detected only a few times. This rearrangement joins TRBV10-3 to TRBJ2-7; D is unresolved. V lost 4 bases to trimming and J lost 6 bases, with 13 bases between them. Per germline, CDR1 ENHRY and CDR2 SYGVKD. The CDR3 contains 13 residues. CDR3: CAISVPATSEQYF. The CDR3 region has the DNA TGTGCCATCAGTGTACCGGCCACAAGCGAGCAGTACTTC.

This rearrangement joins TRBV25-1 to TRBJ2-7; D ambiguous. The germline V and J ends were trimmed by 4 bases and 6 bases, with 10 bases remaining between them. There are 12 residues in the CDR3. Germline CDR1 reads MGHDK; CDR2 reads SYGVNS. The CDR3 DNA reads TGTGCCAGCAGTGCCACCCTGGGCGAGCAGTACTTC. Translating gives CASSATLGEQYF.

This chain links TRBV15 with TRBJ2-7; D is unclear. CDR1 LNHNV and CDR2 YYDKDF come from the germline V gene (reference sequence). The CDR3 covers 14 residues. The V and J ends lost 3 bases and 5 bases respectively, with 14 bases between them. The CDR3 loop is CATSSYLDSHEQYF. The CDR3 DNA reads TGTGCCACCAGCAGTTATTTGGATTCCCACGAGCAGTACTTC.

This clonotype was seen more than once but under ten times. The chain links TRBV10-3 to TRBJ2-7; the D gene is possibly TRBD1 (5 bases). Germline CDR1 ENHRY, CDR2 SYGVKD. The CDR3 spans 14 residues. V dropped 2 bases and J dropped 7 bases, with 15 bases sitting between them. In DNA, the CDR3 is TGTGCCATCAGTGAGGGTGCCCAGGGTTGGGAGCAGTACTTC. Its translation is CAISEGAQGWEQYF.

The CDR3 nucleotides read TGTGCCAGCAGTTTAAACAGGGGTGAGGAGACCCAGTACTTC. The encoded protein is CASSLNRGEETQYF. The chain recombines TRBV6-5 with TRBJ2-5, with TRBD1 identical over 7 bases. V shed 4 bases, J shed 5 bases, and the junction held 7 bases outside the gene matches. Germline CDR1 reads MNHEY; CDR2 reads SVGAGI. The CDR3 length is 14 residues.

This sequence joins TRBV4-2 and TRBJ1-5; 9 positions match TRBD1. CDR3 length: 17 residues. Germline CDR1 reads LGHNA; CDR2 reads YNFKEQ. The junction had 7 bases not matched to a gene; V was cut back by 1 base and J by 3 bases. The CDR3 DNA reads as TGTGCCAGCAGCCAAGCGGCGACAGGGGGGATCAATCAGCCCCAGCATTTT. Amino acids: CASSQAATGGINQPQHF.

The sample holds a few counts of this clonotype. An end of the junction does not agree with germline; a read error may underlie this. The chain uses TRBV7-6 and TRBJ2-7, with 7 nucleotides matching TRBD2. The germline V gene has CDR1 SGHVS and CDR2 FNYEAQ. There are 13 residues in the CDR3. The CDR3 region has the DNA TGTGCCAGCACCTTACGGGAGGATTACGAGCAGTACTTC. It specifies CASTLREDYEQYF.

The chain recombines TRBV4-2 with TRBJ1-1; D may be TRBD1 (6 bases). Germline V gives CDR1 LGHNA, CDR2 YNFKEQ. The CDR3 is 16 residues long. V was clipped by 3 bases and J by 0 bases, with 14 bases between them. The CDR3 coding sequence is TGTGCCAGCAGCCACTCAGGGGACCTCATGAACACTGAAGCTTTCTTT. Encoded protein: CASSHSGDLMNTEAFF.

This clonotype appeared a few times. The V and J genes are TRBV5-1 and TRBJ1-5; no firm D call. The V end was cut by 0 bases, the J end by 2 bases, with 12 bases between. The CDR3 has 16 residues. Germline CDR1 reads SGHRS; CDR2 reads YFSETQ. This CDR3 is CASSLVNSRGNQPQHF. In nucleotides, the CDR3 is TGCGCCAGCAGCTTGGTTAATTCGAGGGGCAATCAGCCCCAGCATTTT.